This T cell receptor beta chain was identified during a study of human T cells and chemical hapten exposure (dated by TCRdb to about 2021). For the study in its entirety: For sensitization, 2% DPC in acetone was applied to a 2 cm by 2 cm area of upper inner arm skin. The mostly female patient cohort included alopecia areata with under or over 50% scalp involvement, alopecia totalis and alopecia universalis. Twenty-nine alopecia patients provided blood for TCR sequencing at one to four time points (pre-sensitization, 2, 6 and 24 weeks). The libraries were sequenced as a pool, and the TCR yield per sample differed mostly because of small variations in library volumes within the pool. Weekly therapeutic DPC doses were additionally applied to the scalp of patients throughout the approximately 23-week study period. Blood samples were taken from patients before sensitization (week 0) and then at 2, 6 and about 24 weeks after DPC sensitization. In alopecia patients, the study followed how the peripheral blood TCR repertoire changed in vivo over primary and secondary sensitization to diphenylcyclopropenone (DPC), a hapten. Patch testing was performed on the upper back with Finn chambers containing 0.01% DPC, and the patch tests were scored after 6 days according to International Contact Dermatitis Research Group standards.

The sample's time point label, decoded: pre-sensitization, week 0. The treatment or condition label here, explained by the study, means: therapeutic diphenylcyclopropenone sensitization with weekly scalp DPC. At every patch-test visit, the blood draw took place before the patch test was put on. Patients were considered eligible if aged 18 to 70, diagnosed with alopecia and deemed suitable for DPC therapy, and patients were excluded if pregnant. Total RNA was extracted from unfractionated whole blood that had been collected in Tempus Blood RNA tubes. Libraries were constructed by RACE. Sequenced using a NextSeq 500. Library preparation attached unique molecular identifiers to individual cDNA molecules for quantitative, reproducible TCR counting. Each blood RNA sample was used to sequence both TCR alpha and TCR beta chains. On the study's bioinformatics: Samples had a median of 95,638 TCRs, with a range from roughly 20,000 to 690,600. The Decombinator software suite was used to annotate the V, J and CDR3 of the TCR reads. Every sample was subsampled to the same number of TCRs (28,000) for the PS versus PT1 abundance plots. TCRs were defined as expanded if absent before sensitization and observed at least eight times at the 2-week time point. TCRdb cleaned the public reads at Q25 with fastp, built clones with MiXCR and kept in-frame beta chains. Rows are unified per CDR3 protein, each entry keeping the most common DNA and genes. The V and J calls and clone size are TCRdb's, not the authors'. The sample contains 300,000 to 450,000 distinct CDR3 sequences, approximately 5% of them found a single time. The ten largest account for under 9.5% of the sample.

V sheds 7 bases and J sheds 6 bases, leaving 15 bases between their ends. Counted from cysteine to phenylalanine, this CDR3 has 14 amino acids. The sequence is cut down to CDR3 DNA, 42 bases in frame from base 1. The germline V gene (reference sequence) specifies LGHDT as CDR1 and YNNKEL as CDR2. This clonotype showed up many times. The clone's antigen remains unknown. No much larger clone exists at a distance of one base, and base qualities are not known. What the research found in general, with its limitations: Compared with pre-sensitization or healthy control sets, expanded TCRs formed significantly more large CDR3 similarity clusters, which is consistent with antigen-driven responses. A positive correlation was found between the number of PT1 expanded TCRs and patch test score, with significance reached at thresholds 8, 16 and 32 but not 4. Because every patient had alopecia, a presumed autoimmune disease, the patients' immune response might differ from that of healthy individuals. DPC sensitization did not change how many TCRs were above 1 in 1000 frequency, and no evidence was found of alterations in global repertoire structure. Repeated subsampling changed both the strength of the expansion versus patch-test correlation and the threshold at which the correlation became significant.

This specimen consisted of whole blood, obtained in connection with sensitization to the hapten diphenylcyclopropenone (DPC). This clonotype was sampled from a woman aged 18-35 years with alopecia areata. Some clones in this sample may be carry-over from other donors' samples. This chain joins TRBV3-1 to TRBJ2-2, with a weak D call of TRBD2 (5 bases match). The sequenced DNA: TGTGCCAGCACCGAAGGAGGTGGGGCCGGGGAGCTGTTTTTT. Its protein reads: CASTEGGGAGELFF.